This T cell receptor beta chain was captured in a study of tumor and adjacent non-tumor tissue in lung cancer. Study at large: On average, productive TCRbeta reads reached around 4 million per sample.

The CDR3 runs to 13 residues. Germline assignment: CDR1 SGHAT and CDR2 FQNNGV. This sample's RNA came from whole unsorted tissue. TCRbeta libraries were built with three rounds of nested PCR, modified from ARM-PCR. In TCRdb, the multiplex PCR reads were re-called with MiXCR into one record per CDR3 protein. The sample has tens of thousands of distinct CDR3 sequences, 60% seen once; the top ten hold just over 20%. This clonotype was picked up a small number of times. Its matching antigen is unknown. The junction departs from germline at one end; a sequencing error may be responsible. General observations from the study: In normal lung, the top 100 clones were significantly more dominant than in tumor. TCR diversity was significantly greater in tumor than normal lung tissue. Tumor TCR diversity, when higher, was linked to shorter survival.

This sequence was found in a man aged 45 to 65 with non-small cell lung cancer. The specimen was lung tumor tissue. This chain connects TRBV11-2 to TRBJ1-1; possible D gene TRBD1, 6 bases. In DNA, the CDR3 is TGTACCAGCAGCTTACAGGACAGTATGAAAGCTTTCTTC. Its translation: CTSSLQDSMKAFF.